These T cell receptor beta chains were read from a single sample in a study of T cell repertoires in cytomegalovirus infection. TCRdb re-derived calls from the reads in MiXCR, one entry per CDR3 protein. The sample has some 590,000 distinct CDR3 sequences, approximately 40% seen once; the top ten hold around 46%. Their specific antigens are unknown. Sequenced here: cultured PBMCs, sampled from culture after CMV antigen stimulation. These receptors came from a human donor in good health (CMV status not recorded). Some clones in this sample may be carry-over from other donors' samples. CDR3s include the opening cysteine and the closing phenylalanine or tryptophan. The D gene is left open where the match is weak. Size tells how often a clone was seen (once, few, many) or the class of an expanded clone, and some rows leave it out.

>TRBV7-2|-|TRBJ2-2|-
TGTGCCAGCAGGCGGGTAGGCACGGACGGGGAGCTGTTTTTT
CASRRVGTDGELFF
>TRBV7-8|-|TRBJ2-5|many
TGTGCCAGCAGCTCCAAATTAGCAGGGCCTGAAGAGACCCAGTACTTC
CASSSKLAGPEETQYF
>TRBV27|-|TRBJ1-6|few
TGTGCCAGCAGTACTACAGGAAATTCACCCCTCCACTTT
CASSTTGNSPLHF
>TRBV7-9|-|TRBJ1-4|few
TGTGCCAGCAGCCCGGACAATTCTGGAAAACTGTTTTTT
CASSPDNSGKLFF
>TRBV7-2|-|TRBJ1-6|few
TGTGCCAGCAGCTTAGGGCCGCAGGGAGTATCACCCCTCCACTTT
CASSLGPQGVSPLHF
>TRBV20-1|TRBD2|TRBJ2-7|-
TGCAGTGCCCAGCGGGGGCCTGACGAGCAGTACTTC
CSAQRGPDEQYF
>TRBV19|-|TRBJ2-3|-
TGTGCCAGTAGTCCTCCGCGCGCAGCAGATACGCAGTATTTT
CASSPPRAADTQYF
>TRBV6-6|TRBD1|TRBJ1-2|-
TGTGCCAGCAGTCTTGGACAGGGGGCGTCGGCCAACTATGGCTACACCTTC
CASSLGQGASANYGYTF
>TRBV4-1|-|TRBJ2-5|-
TGCGCCAGCAGCCAAGTCGGGGGGAGAGGGGGGACCCAGTACTTC
CASSQVGGRGGTQYF
>TRBV7-2|-|TRBJ2-5|-
TGTGCCAGCAGCCCAATGGGACAAGAGACCCAGTACTTC
CASSPMGQETQYF
>TRBV11-2|-|TRBJ2-3|few
TGTGCCAGCAGCTTAAAGGGGTTAGTCTCAGATACGCAGTATTTT
CASSLKGLVSDTQYF
>TRBV7-2|-|TRBJ2-7|-
TGTGCCAGCAGCCCCGGTAAGGAGCGGATCTACGAGCAGTACTTC
CASSPGKERIYEQYF
>TRBV15|-|TRBJ1-2|-
TGTGCCACCAGCAGAGTTGAAGGGTATGATGGCTACACCTTC
CATSRVEGYDGYTF
>TRBV11-2|TRBD2|TRBJ2-2|-
TGTGCCAGCAGCGTTAGTTCCGCGGGGGCTAGCGGGAGGTATACCGGGGAGCTGTTTTTT
CASSVSSAGASGRYTGELFF
>TRBV7-2|-|TRBJ1-1|few
TGTGCCAGCAGCTTAGTTGGAGGGTCGAACACTGAAGCTTTCTTT
CASSLVGGSNTEAFF
>TRBV2|TRBD1|TRBJ2-7|-
TGTGCCAGCAGGGAGGGACAGGAATCCTCCTACGAGCAGTACTTC
CASREGQESSYEQYF
>TRBV7-2|-|TRBJ2-1|-
TGTGCCAGCAGCTCCAATAGATGGGGGCAGTTCTTC
CASSSNRWGQFF
>TRBV12-3/TRBV12-4|TRBD2|TRBJ2-3|-
TGTGCCAGCAGGAACGGACTAGGCGGCCCAGATACGCAGTATTTT
CASRNGLGGPDTQYF
>TRBV7-2|-|TRBJ1-5|-
TGTGCCAGCAGCTTAGATCGTCAGAGCAATCAGCCCCAGCATTTT
CASSLDRQSNQPQHF
>TRBV19|-|TRBJ1-2|few
TGTGCCAGTAGTTCTCGCAGGGGCGTGGATGGCTACACCTTC
CASSSRRGVDGYTF
>TRBV7-2|-|TRBJ2-1|many
TGTGCCAGCAGCTTCCGTGGGGGGGCCTTTTTTGGTTATGAGCAGTTCTTC
CASSFRGGAFFGYEQFF
>TRBV7-9|TRBD1|TRBJ2-4|-
TGTGCCAGCAGCCTGGGACAGGGGTGGGCCAAAAACATTCAGTACTTC
CASSLGQGWAKNIQYF
>TRBV15|-|TRBJ2-7|-
TGTGCCACCAGCAGAGGACACTACTACGAGCAGTACTTC
CATSRGHYYEQYF
>TRBV6-8|TRBD2|TRBJ2-1|-
TGTGCCAGCAGTAACAGGGCTAGCGGGAGGGATGAGCAGTTCTTC
CASSNRASGRDEQFF
>TRBV12-3/TRBV12-4|-|TRBJ1-2|few
TGTGCCAGCAGTTCAGACTACTATGGCTACACCTTC
CASSSDYYGYTF
>TRBV6-1|-|TRBJ2-6|-
TGTGCCAGCAGACCACACTCCTCTGGGGCCAACGTCCTGACTTTC
CASRPHSSGANVLTF
>TRBV7-3|-|TRBJ2-5|-
TGTGCCAGCGACTTCAGGGAGACCCAGTACTTC
CASDFRETQYF
>TRBV5-1|-|TRBJ1-4|-
TGCGCCAGCAGCCCCAAGGGGTGGGCTGAAAAACTGTTTTTT
CASSPKGWAEKLFF
>TRBV28|-|TRBJ1-6|-
TGTGCCAGCACCAACTGGGGGGGCCAGAGATCACCCCTCCACTTT
CASTNWGGQRSPLHF
>TRBV7-2|-|TRBJ1-1|-
TGTGCCAGCAGCTTACGTATGAGGATGAACACTGAAGCTTTCTTT
CASSLRMRMNTEAFF
>TRBV20-1|TRBD2|TRBJ2-3|few
TGCAGTGCTAGCGCCACTAGCGGGATTACAGATACGCAGTATTTT
CSASATSGITDTQYF
>TRBV7-6|TRBD2|TRBJ2-1|-
TGTGCCAGCAGCTTATTGGGGGGTAGCGGGAGGACCTACAATGAGCAGTTCTTC
CASSLLGGSGRTYNEQFF
>TRBV7-2|-|TRBJ1-3|-
TGTGCCAGCAGCACCTCGGCCTTTGTCGACACCATATATTTT
CASSTSAFVDTIYF